This TCR beta chain appears in the sequencing data of a study of shared T cell receptors in the human thymus. The CDR3 contains 14 residues. Trimming removed 3 bases from V and 5 bases from J, with 11 bases in between. CDR1 and CDR2 (germline): MNHEY, SMNVEV (reference sequence). Clones were sequenced by immunoSEQ multiplex PCR, and TCRdb holds only the in-frame ones, with some missing. The sample shows 600,000 to 900,000 clones, approximately 83% of them seen only once. This same sample was also part of a study on human thymus T cells.

This rearrangement joins TRBV27 to TRBJ1-5; D might be TRBD1 (6 bases). Material: thymocytes. This sequence originates from a girl under three years old with a congenital heart defect. Here the CDR3 DNA reads TGTGCCAGCAGTTTTCTGGGGGCAGATCAGCCCCAGCATTTT. Protein sequence: CASSFLGADQPQHF.